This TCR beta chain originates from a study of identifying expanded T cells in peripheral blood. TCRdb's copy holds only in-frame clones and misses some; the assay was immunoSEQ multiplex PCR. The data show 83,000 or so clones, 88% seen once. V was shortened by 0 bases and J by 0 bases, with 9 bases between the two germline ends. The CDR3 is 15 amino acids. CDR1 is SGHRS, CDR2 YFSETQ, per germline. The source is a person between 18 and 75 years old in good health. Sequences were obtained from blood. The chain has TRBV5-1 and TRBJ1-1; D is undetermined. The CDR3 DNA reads TGCGCCAGCAGCTTGGATGGGCGCGTGAACACTGAAGCTTTCTTT. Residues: CASSLDGRVNTEAFF.